This entry describes one T cell receptor beta chain. What it recognizes is unknown. The data stem from a study of T-cell reconstitution after alpha-beta-depleted transplantation in children. Study-level points and caveats: Diversity of TCRbeta at day 60 was high in some patients, arising from surviving recipient T cells and thymic progenitors. Reportedly, only several hundred clones from non-depleted graft cells drove alpha-beta T-cell counts at about two months. By one year post-transplant, T-cell counts and diversity largely arose from T cells that were newly produced.

Molecular barcoding with unique molecular identifiers was used for the TCRbeta library. TCRdb reprocessed the PCR reads with MiXCR, giving one entry per CDR3 protein. This sample has about 980,000 distinct CDR3 sequences, with less than 30% found just once. This CDR3 comprises 14 residues. Trimming took 0 bases from V and 7 from J, leaving 14 bases between them. Germline-derived CDR1 and CDR2 are SGHRS and YFSETQ. The gene calls are TRBV5-1 and TRBJ2-7; D is perhaps TRBD1 (6 bases). This receptor was taken from a boy under two years old who had a stem cell transplant for SCID, so the T cells may come from the graft donor. The material was PBMCs, mostly from graft donor cells, obtained 360 days after TCRalphabeta/CD19-depleted stem cell transplant. CDR3 nucleotides: TGCGCCAGCAGCTTGGAACAGGGCGCTTGGGAGCAGTACTTC. Its protein is CASSLEQGAWEQYF.